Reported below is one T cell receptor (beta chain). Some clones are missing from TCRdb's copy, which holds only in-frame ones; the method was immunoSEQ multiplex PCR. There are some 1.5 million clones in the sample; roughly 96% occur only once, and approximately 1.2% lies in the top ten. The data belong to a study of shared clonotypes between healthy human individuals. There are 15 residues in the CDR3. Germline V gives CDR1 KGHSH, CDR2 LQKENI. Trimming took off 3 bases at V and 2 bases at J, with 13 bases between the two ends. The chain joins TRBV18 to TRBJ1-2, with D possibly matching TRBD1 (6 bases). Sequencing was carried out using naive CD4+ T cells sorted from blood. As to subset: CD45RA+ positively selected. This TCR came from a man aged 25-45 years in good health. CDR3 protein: CASSPVEGVNYGYTF. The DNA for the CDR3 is TGTGCCAGCTCACCGGTGGAGGGGGTAAACTATGGCTACACCTTC.